This T cell receptor (beta chain) is from a study of T cell responses to AZD1222 COVID-19 vaccine. Method: immunoSEQ multiplex PCR; TCRdb's copy keeps in-frame clones and lacks some. Here the sample spans roughly 34,000 clones, less than 90% being singletons. V gave up 4 bases and J gave up 1 base, with 11 bases separating them. Germline V gene sequence: CDR1 MNHEY, CDR2 SMNVEV (reference sequence). This CDR3 contains 14 residues. As for this clone: The antigen is not known.

Study-wide findings and caveats: Vaccination with two AZD1222 doses was followed by a rise in Spike-specific TCR breadth and depth. None of the repertoires were sampled until the peak T cell response had passed.

J is TRBJ2-7 and V is TRBV27; D assignment may be TRBD1 or TRBD2 (5 bases each). The sample in question was peripheral blood, obtained on day 0 of AZD1222 vaccination. This sequence originates from an adult in good health. The CDR3 reads CASSSSGTSYEQYF. CDR3 in DNA: TGTGCCAGCAGTTCATCCGGGACGTCCTACGAGCAGTACTTC.